This T cell receptor beta chain originates from a study of radiation and T cells in renal cell carcinoma. Whole-study results and caveats: Without pretreatment biopsies, baseline tumor clonotype presence was undetermined.

Turning to this clone: Its antigen is still unknown.

Produced via immunoSEQ multiplex PCR; TCRdb's table is partial and in-frame only. Counted here are 25,000 to 40,000 clones, over 70% occurring once; the ten biggest clones make up approximately 30%. V dropped 5 bases and J dropped 5 bases, with 10 bases sitting between them. Germline lookup yields CDR1 SNHLY and CDR2 FYNNEI. This CDR3 contains 13 residues. Noted time point: blood 4 weeks post-SBRT, at nephrectomy. The treatment: 15 Gy SBRT to primary tumor, nephrectomy 4 weeks later. Nephrectomy followed 15 Gy stereotactic body radiation by 4 weeks. The sequencing used blood, collected from a patient whose treatment included radiotherapy and nephrectomy. The clonotype originates from a man in his 60s with renal cell carcinoma. The chain has TRBV2 and TRBJ1-5; tentatively, D is TRBD1 (5 bases). The CDR3 sequence: CASSRGEDQPQHF. The CDR3 bases are TGTGCCAGCAGTCGAGGGGAAGATCAGCCCCAGCATTTT.